These T cell receptor beta chains were read from a single sample in a study of identical twins. One entry per CDR3 protein, called by TCRdb with MiXCR from the 5' RACE reads. The data contain roughly 260,000 distinct CDR3 sequences, approximately 7.9% of them singletons. These data are also associated with another study on yellow fever vaccine responses in identical twins.

The sequenced sample was CD8+ T cells sorted from blood. The source is a woman between 18 and 30 years old in good health. The CDR3 runs from the conserved cysteine through the conserved F or W. Each record gives: CDR3 protein, CDR3 DNA, J gene, V gene, clone size, D gene. A D gene is named only where the DNA matches it firmly. Some rows have no size entry. The others give once, few or many, or a class for an expanded clone.

CASSYSGQTGELFF,TGTGCCAGCAGTTACTCGGGACAGACCGGGGAGCTGTTTTTT,TRBJ2-2,TRBV6-5,.,TRBD1
CASSIAGEFNNQPQHF,TGTGCCAGTAGTATAGCGGGGGAATTCAACAATCAGCCCCAGCATTTT,TRBJ1-5,TRBV19,.,.
CASSNHEYEQYF,TGTGCCAGCAGTAATCATGAATACGAGCAGTACTTC,TRBJ2-7,TRBV5-6,many,.
CASMGGGNEQFF,TGTGCCAGCATGGGAGGGGGCAATGAGCAGTTCTTC,TRBJ2-1,TRBV12-3/TRBV12-4,many,.
CASSHPGLAGEQFF,TGCGCCAGCAGCCACCCGGGACTAGCGGGTGAGCAGTTCTTC,TRBJ2-1,TRBV4-1,.,TRBD2
CASSHTPGLADEETQYF,TGTGCCAGCAGCCATACCCCGGGACTAGCGGATGAAGAGACCCAGTACTTC,TRBJ2-5,TRBV3-1,.,TRBD2
CSVPGTANTGELFF,TGCAGCGTACCCGGGACAGCAAACACCGGGGAGCTGTTTTTT,TRBJ2-2,TRBV29-1,few,TRBD1
CASSLTTGSNYGYTF,TGTGCCAGCAGCTTGACAACAGGGTCTAACTATGGCTACACCTTC,TRBJ1-2,TRBV5-4,many,.
CASGPSSGEQYF,TGTGCCAGCGGACCCTCCTCAGGGGAGCAGTACTTC,TRBJ2-7,TRBV9,few,.
CASSPRLAGVHEQFF,TGTGCCAGCAGCCCAAGACTAGCGGGAGTCCATGAGCAGTTCTTC,TRBJ2-1,TRBV9,few,TRBD2
CASSFVLAVEQYF,TGTGCCAGCAGTTTTGTCCTAGCGGTAGAGCAGTACTTC,TRBJ2-7,TRBV12-3/TRBV12-4,many,TRBD2
CATSRVREKTMNTEAFF,TGTGCCACCAGTAGAGTCCGGGAGAAGACGATGAACACTGAAGCTTTCTTT,TRBJ1-1,TRBV15,many,.
CASSSRGTDTDTQYF,TGTGCCAGCAGCTCCCGCGGGACAGACACAGATACGCAGTATTTT,TRBJ2-3,TRBV11-2,.,.
CASGTAYEQYF,TGTGCCAGCGGGACAGCCTACGAGCAGTACTTC,TRBJ2-7,TRBV5-6,.,TRBD1
CSVPDREATGELFF,TGCAGCGTTCCTGACAGGGAGGCCACCGGGGAGCTGTTTTTT,TRBJ2-2,TRBV29-1,many,.
CASSSNRGDGNTIYF,TGTGCCAGCAGCTCCAACCGGGGTGACGGAAACACCATATATTTT,TRBJ1-3,TRBV7-9,few,.
CASSFHPGLSSYNEQFF,TGTGCCAGCAGTTTCCACCCCGGTCTCAGCTCCTACAATGAGCAGTTCTTC,TRBJ2-1,TRBV28,.,.
CASSQEVVAGELFF,TGTGCCAGCAGCCAAGAGGTGGTAGCCGGGGAGCTGTTTTTT,TRBJ2-2,TRBV4-2,many,.
CSVEGGEAGQGYGELFF,TGCAGCGTTGAAGGCGGTGAGGCGGGACAGGGTTACGGGGAGCTGTTTTTT,TRBJ2-2,TRBV29-1,.,TRBD1
CASSENRENTEAFF,TGTGCCAGCAGTGAGAACAGGGAGAACACTGAAGCTTTCTTT,TRBJ1-1,TRBV6-4,few,.
CASSQDAYGGGPDTDTQYF,TGCGCCAGCAGCCAAGACGCTTACGGGGGGGGACCCGACACAGATACGCAGTATTTT,TRBJ2-3,TRBV4-1,few,TRBD2
CSVDGGRAYNEQFF,TGCAGCGTTGATGGCGGGAGGGCCTACAATGAGCAGTTCTTC,TRBJ2-1,TRBV29-1,many,TRBD2
CALRLGNEQFF,TGTGCCCTTCGTCTGGGCAATGAGCAGTTCTTC,TRBJ2-1,TRBV12-3/TRBV12-4,many,.
CSVEKGLASSTDTQYF,TGCAGCGTCGAAAAGGGACTAGCGTCTAGCACAGATACGCAGTATTTT,TRBJ2-3,TRBV29-1,many,TRBD2
CASSLSGGGYEQYF,TGTGCCAGCAGCCTCAGCGGGGGTGGGTACGAGCAGTACTTC,TRBJ2-7,TRBV7-8,few,TRBD2
CASSPRVTGGLNTGELFF,TGTGCCAGCAGCCCTAGGGTGACAGGGGGCCTCAACACCGGGGAGCTGTTTTTT,TRBJ2-2,TRBV9,few,TRBD1
CASRELGDEQFF,TGTGCCAGCAGGGAACTAGGGGATGAGCAGTTCTTC,TRBJ2-1,TRBV6-2/TRBV6-3,many,.
CAISEENLGGRTFYEQYF,TGTGCCATCAGTGAGGAAAACTTGGGCGGGAGGACTTTCTACGAGCAGTACTTC,TRBJ2-7,TRBV10-3,many,TRBD2
CASSLAWQEAFF,TGTGCCAGCAGCTTAGCTTGGCAAGAAGCTTTCTTT,TRBJ1-1,TRBV7-9,.,.
CASSQGTRYGYTF,TGTGCCAGCAGCCAGGGGACACGGTATGGCTACACCTTC,TRBJ1-2,TRBV12-3/TRBV12-4,.,.
CASSQGLISYGYTF,TGCGCCAGCAGCCAAGGGCTTATCTCCTATGGCTACACCTTC,TRBJ1-2,TRBV4-1,.,.
CASSQDTSGLLEQFF,TGTGCCAGCAGCCAAGATACTAGCGGCCTCCTTGAGCAGTTCTTC,TRBJ2-1,TRBV4-2,many,TRBD2
CASSLAWGNEQYF,TGTGCCAGCAGCTTAGCCTGGGGTAACGAGCAGTACTTC,TRBJ2-7,TRBV7-9,.,.
CASGHNGAFF,TGTGCCAGCGGCCACAATGGAGCTTTCTTT,TRBJ1-1,TRBV12-3/TRBV12-4,few,.
CASSLLGEESYEQYF,TGTGCCAGCAGTTTATTAGGGGAGGAGAGCTACGAGCAGTACTTC,TRBJ2-7,TRBV27,few,.
CASSYASSADTQYF,TGTGCCAGCAGTTACGCCTCAAGCGCAGATACGCAGTATTTT,TRBJ2-3,TRBV6-2/TRBV6-3,.,.
CASSHPTGYEQYF,TGTGCCAGCAGCCACCCCACGGGCTACGAGCAGTACTTC,TRBJ2-7,TRBV14,few,.